Listed below are T cell receptor beta chains from one sample, sequenced in a study of cytomegalovirus exposure and HLA in healthy donors. Libraries were prepared by immunoSEQ multiplex PCR; TCRdb keeps only in-frame clonotypes and omits some of them. The sample lists approximately 120,000 clones; around 81% were seen once. Sequencing was carried out using PBMCs. The receptor source for this set is a woman in her 30s in good health and CMV-seronegative. The CDR3 runs from the conserved cysteine through the conserved F or W. Each record gives: clone size, J gene, V gene, D gene, CDR3 DNA, CDR3 protein. The D gene is left open where the match is weak. Clone size is not always given. Where it is, it says once, few, many or a class for expanded clones.

-	TRBJ1-3	TRBV6-5	-	TGTGCCAGCAGTTACGCTAGCTCTGGAAACACCATATATTTT	CASSYASSGNTIYF
-	TRBJ1-3	TRBV6-5	TRBD1	TGTGCCAGCAGTCGGACAGGGGGCACTGGAAACACCATATATTTT	CASSRTGGTGNTIYF
-	TRBJ1-5	TRBV6-1	-	TGTGCCAGCAGTGAATCTACGGTCGGTCAGCCCCAGCATTTT	CASSESTVGQPQHF
-	TRBJ2-4	TRBV2	TRBD1	TGTGCCAGCAGTGTCCGACAGGGGCAAAACATTCAGTACTTC	CASSVRQGQNIQYF
-	TRBJ1-2	TRBV28	-	TGTGCCAGCAGTTTAACGCGACGGCAACGGGAGGGCTACACCTTC	CASSLTRRQREGYTF
-	TRBJ2-5	TRBV2	-	TGTGCCAGCAGTGCCGAGGGCGGAGAGACCCAGTACTTC	CASSAEGGETQYF
-	TRBJ2-1	TRBV29-1	-	TGCAGCGTTGCCCGGGATGCCTACAATGAGCAGTTCTTC	CSVARDAYNEQFF
-	TRBJ2-7	TRBV5-4	TRBD2	TGTGCCAGCAGCTTGAAGCGGGACCCCCTCCACGAGCAGTACTTC	CASSLKRDPLHEQYF
-	TRBJ1-1	TRBV6-6	-	TGTGCCAACCGCGGTAGGCTGAACACTGAAGCTTTCTTT	CANRGRLNTEAFF
-	TRBJ2-3	TRBV5-8	-	TGTGCCAGCAGCTTGTTGATCGGGAGTGGTAGCACAGATACGCAGTATTTT	CASSLLIGSGSTDTQYF
once	TRBJ2-4	TRBV19	-	TGTGCCAGTAGTAGTGGTGCGCTAGCCAAAAACATTCAGTACTTC	CASSSGALAKNIQYF
once	TRBJ1-1	TRBV2	-	TGTGCCAGTCGGACAGACAGAGAAGCTTTCTTT	CASRTDREAFF
-	TRBJ1-1	TRBV28	-	TGTGCCAGCAGACAGGGTTACGACACTGAAGCTTTCTTT	CASRQGYDTEAFF
-	TRBJ2-1	TRBV11-2	TRBD1	TGTGCCAGCAGTATGGACAGGGCGGGCCGCAATGAGCAGTTCTTC	CASSMDRAGRNEQFF
-	TRBJ1-6	TRBV6-5	-	TGTGCCAGCAGGCCGGGAGTAAATAATTCACCCCTCCACTTT	CASRPGVNNSPLHF
few	TRBJ2-7	TRBV5-4	TRBD2	TGTGCCAGCAGCTTAGCGGGAGGGGCTACCTACGAGCAGTACTTC	CASSLAGGATYEQYF
-	TRBJ1-5	TRBV11-3	TRBD1	TGTGCCAGCAGCTTGCGCAGAACAGACAGGGCTAATCAGCCCCAGCATTTT	CASSLRRTDRANQPQHF
-	TRBJ2-7	TRBV25-1	-	TGTGCCAGCAGCGAGGACAATACCTACGAGCAGTACTTC	CASSEDNTYEQYF
-	TRBJ2-1	TRBV9	TRBD2	TGTGCCAGCAGCTCGGCGGGGAGCGGGACCTACAATGAGCAGTTCTTC	CASSSAGSGTYNEQFF
-	TRBJ2-7	TRBV7-8	-	TGTGCCAGCAGCCCCACAGGGAACGAGCAGTACTTC	CASSPTGNEQYF
few	TRBJ2-7	TRBV6-5	TRBD1	TGTGCCAGCAGTTCTTGGCAGGGGGTAGTCGAGCAGTACTTC	CASSSWQGVVEQYF
-	TRBJ1-1	TRBV27	-	TGTGCCAGCAGATCAGGGGCCGCCGACACTGAAGCTTTCTTT	CASRSGAADTEAFF
-	TRBJ2-3	TRBV7-3	-	TGTGCCAGCAGCTTAAAATCAGGACTAACTACTCCCCCAGATACGCAGTATTTT	CASSLKSGLTTPPDTQYF
-	TRBJ2-3	TRBV5-4	TRBD2	TGTGCCACCAAAGGCGGGACTAGCGTAGATACGCAGTATTTT	CATKGGTSVDTQYF
-	TRBJ1-1	TRBV19	-	TGTGCCAGTAGTTCCCCAGGCACTGAAGCTTTCTTT	CASSSPGTEAFF
-	TRBJ1-1	TRBV4-1	-	TGCGCCAGCAGCCAAGAGAAGAGGGACACTGAAGCTTTCTTT	CASSQEKRDTEAFF
once	TRBJ2-1	TRBV5-1	TRBD1	TGCGCCAGCAGCTTCCGGGACAGATACTACAATGAGCAGTTCTTC	CASSFRDRYYNEQFF
-	TRBJ1-1	TRBV5-8	-	TGTGCCAGCATCCCCCTCCCCGGGTTTGGGTTGTACGCTTTCTTT	CASIPLPGFGLYAFF
once	TRBJ2-1	TRBV7-9	-	TGTGCCAGCAGCTTCGCGGGATCGACCTACAATGAGCAGTTCTTC	CASSFAGSTYNEQFF
-	TRBJ2-5	TRBV6-5	TRBD1	TGTGCCAGCAGTTACTCCGGGACAGGGGTTCATCGGACCCAGTACTTC	CASSYSGTGVHRTQYF
-	TRBJ1-4	TRBV2	-	TGTGCCACCGGTCCGGCCCCCTGGGGGGAACTGTTTTTT	CATGPAPWGELFF
-	TRBJ2-2	TRBV21-1	-	TGTGCCAGCAGCAAAGCCCTGGCTAGCGGGAACACCGGGGAGCTGTTTTTT	CASSKALASGNTGELFF
-	TRBJ1-5	TRBV11-2	-	TGTGCCAGCAGCTTAGACAGAAATCAGCCCCAGCATTTT	CASSLDRNQPQHF
-	TRBJ2-7	TRBV15	-	TGTGCCACCAGCAGAGACCTTAACCGGGACGAGCAGTACTTC	CATSRDLNRDEQYF
-	TRBJ1-2	TRBV18	TRBD1	TGTGCCAGCTCACCTGAAGGACAGGGGATGGGCTACACCTTC	CASSPEGQGMGYTF
-	TRBJ1-2	TRBV7-9	-	TGTGCCAGCAGCCCTCAGGGGTATGGCTACACCTTC	CASSPQGYGYTF
-	TRBJ2-7	TRBV11-2	TRBD1	TGTGCCAGCAGCTTAGATATGGCAGGAGGACAGGGGGCATTCGAGCAGTACTTC	CASSLDMAGGQGAFEQYF
-	TRBJ2-7	TRBV15	-	TGTGCCACCAGCAGGGAGCGGACAGCCTCCTACGAGCAGTACTTC	CATSRERTASYEQYF
-	TRBJ2-2	TRBV6-1	-	TGTGCCAGCAGGGAGTTTATTAGTGTCGGCGGGGAGCTGTTTTTT	CASREFISVGGELFF
once	TRBJ2-7	TRBV7-2	-	TGTGCCAGCAGCGCTCATTCGTACCTAGCGTCTCCAATGGGCGAGCAGTACTTC	CASSAHSYLASPMGEQYF
once	TRBJ1-4	TRBV6-5	-	TGTGCCAGCAGACCGGGACGAGGGAGGGAAAAACTGTTTTTT	CASRPGRGREKLFF
-	TRBJ2-5	TRBV7-7	TRBD1	TGTGCCAGCAGCCACGGACAGGGCCAAGAGACCCAGTACTTC	CASSHGQGQETQYF
-	TRBJ1-5	TRBV28	-	TGTGCCAGCAGTTTACGGGGGAGGTTTCAGCCCCAGCATTTT	CASSLRGRFQPQHF
once	TRBJ2-5	TRBV12-5	-	TGTGCTAGTGGTTTGGGCAGATACCAAGAGACCCAGTACTTC	CASGLGRYQETQYF
few	TRBJ2-3	TRBV28	TRBD2	TGTGCCAGCAGTACCCCCGGGGGGATAGATACGCAGTATTTT	CASSTPGGIDTQYF
-	TRBJ2-7	TRBV7-2	TRBD2	TGTGCCAGCAGCTTAGTTAGCGGGAGGGCTGAGGAGTACTTC	CASSLVSGRAEEYF
many	TRBJ2-7	TRBV5-1	TRBD1	TGCGCCAGCAGCGGGGGACAGGGTCCCTACGAGCAGTACTTC	CASSGGQGPYEQYF
medium-sized	TRBJ2-1	TRBV7-9	TRBD2	TGTGCCAGCAGGGAACTAGCGGGAGGGGTAAATGAGCAGTTCTTC	CASRELAGGVNEQFF
-	TRBJ2-6	TRBV15	-	TGTGCCACCAGCAGAGATAAAGGGGCTAGCTCTGGGGCCAACGTCCTGACTTTC	CATSRDKGASSGANVLTF
-	TRBJ1-2	TRBV5-1	TRBD1	TGCGCCAGCAGCTTCCGGACAGGGGGCGTGGACTTCGGCTACACCTTC	CASSFRTGGVDFGYTF
-	TRBJ2-1	TRBV28	TRBD2	TGTGCCAGCACTGGGTCCGGGACTAGCGGGAGGGGTATAAATGAGCAGTTCTTC	CASTGSGTSGRGINEQFF
-	TRBJ2-1	TRBV5-4	-	TGTGCCAGCAGCTTGAGCTTATACAATGAGCAGTTCTTC	CASSLSLYNEQFF
-	TRBJ2-7	TRBV28	TRBD1	TGTGCCAGCAGTTCTACCGGGACAGGCAGCTCCTACGAGCAGTACTTC	CASSSTGTGSSYEQYF
-	TRBJ2-2	TRBV5-4	-	TGTGCCAGCAGCTCCACGACACTGAACACCGGGGAGCTGTTTTTT	CASSSTTLNTGELFF